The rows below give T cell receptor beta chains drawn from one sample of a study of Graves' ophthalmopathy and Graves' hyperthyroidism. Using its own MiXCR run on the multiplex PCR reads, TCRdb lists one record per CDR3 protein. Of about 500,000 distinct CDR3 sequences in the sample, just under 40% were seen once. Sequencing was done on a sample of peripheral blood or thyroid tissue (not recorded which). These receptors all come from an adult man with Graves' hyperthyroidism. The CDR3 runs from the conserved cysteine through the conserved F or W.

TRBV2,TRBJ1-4,CASNGERSNEKLFF
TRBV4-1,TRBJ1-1,CASSKNGQGLNTEAFF
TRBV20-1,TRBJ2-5,CSASRGTKETQYF
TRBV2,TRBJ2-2,CASSDQGGTGELFF
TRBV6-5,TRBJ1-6,CASNRQSGMVSYNSPLHF
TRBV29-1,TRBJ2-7,CSVAVGGSGEQYF
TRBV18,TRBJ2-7,CASSRWTSGRPYEQYF
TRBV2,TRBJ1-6,CASSEARDRDSPLHF
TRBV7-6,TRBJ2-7,CASSLDLVSEQYF
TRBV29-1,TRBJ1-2,CSGQGGGYTF
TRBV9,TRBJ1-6,CASSVGGSTGTSPLHF
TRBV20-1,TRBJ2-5,CSASKVSQTQYF
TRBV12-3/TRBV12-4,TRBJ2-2,CASAQTSTRDRRNTGELFF
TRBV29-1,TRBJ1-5,CSVERQQETQHF
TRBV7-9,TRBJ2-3,CASSLGRGGTDTQYF
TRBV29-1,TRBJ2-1,CSVDTQRERHEQFF
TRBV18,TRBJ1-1,CASSLRVTEAFF
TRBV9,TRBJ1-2,CASSQGLAGSIF
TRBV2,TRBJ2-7,CASLRDTGSYEQYF
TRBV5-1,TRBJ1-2,CASSLSPGQGIYGYTF
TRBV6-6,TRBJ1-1,CASRDRGKDTEAFF
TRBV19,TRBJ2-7,CASSIQAASYEQYF
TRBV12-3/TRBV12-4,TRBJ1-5,CASRSTGLLNQPQHF
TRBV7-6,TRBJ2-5,CASSLAGVGQETQYF
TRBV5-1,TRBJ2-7,CASSLGPRSSYEQYF
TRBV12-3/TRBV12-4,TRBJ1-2,CASSSSTYGYTF
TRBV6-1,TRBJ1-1,CASSDRQGTEAFF